Below, 9 T cell receptor beta chains from the same sample are listed, as sequenced in a study of cytomegalovirus exposure and HLA in healthy donors. The PCR made use of 60 Vbeta and 13 Jbeta primers. Measured with immunoSEQ multiplex PCR; TCRdb has only the in-frame clones, and not every one. With 85,000 or so clones in the sample, the ten largest clones hold less than 1.5%. Specimen: PBMCs. Receptors were obtained from a woman in her twenties or thirties in good health and CMV-seronegative.

The rearrangement links TRBV5-1 to TRBJ2-5; D not resolved. The CDR3 contains 17 residues. Trimming shortened V by 0 bases and J by 3 bases, and 18 bases separated the two germline ends. The germline CDR1 and CDR2 sequences are SGHRS and YFSETQ. The CDR3 nucleotides read TGCGCCAGCAGCTTGGACCCGTCGAGGCCCCCTAAAGAGACCCAGTACTTC. As protein: CASSLDPSRPPKETQYF. Full variable domain (missing parts from reference TRBV5-1 and TRBJ2-5): KAGVTQTPRYLIKTRGQQVTLSCSPISGHRSVSWYQQTPGQGLQFLFEYFSETQRNKGNFPGRFSGRQFSNSRSEMNVSTLELGDSALYLCASSLDPSRPPKETQYFGPGTRLLVL.

The V call is TRBV7-6, the J call TRBJ2-7, with 12 bases matching TRBD2. This CDR3 has 18 amino acids. The germline CDR1 and CDR2 sequences are SGHVS and FNYEAQ. V was pared by 0 bases and J by 3 bases, with 9 bases of the junction left unmatched. This chain's CDR3 is CASSLAPLASGGGYEQYF. As DNA, the CDR3 is TGTGCCAGCAGCTTAGCGCCGTTGGCTAGCGGGGGGGGCTACGAGCAGTACTTC.

V gene TRBV7-6 combines with J gene TRBJ2-1, with a possible D match to TRBD2 (5 bases). Germline loops: CDR1 SGHVS, CDR2 FNYEAQ. Trimming cost V 4 bases and J 5 bases, with 12 bases left between them. The CDR3 runs to 14 residues. The CDR3 DNA reads TGTGCCAGCAGCTCTAGCCGTTCCGACAATGAGCAGTTCTTC. This sequence encodes CASSSSRSDNEQFF.

The J gene is TRBJ2-4, the V gene TRBV2, with 10 bases that match TRBD1. This CDR3 spans 14 amino acids. Trimming at V came to 6 bases and at J to 3 bases, leaving 2 bases not matched to a gene. CDR1 is SNHLY, CDR2 FYNNEI, per germline. CDR3 sequence (DNA): TGTGCCAGCAGATGGGACAGGGGCAAAAACATTCAGTACTTC. Protein: CASRWDRGKNIQYF.

The chain joins TRBV19 to TRBJ1-5; 8 bases agree with TRBD1. Germline CDR1 is LNHDA and CDR2 is SQIVND (reference sequence). The CDR3 runs 14 residues. The junction had 7 bases not matched to a gene; V was cut back by 10 bases and J by 2 bases. CDR3 residues: CATRTGRGNQPQHF. Here the CDR3 DNA reads TGTGCCACCCGGACAGGGAGGGGCAATCAGCCCCAGCATTTT. Full variable domain (outside the CDR3, taken from reference TRBV19 and TRBJ1-5): DGGITQSPKYLFRKEGQNVTLSCEQNLNHDAMYWYRQDPGQGLRLIYYSQIVNDFQKGDIAEGYSVSREKKESFPLTVTSAQKNPTAFYLCATRTGRGNQPQHFGDGTRLSIL.

CDR3 bases: TGTGCCAGCAGCAGGGACAGTAAAAATGAGCAGTACTTC. It is translated as CASSRDSKNEQYF. The chain is built from TRBV2 and TRBJ2-7; 7 bases line up with TRBD1. V was pared by 6 bases and J by 7 bases, with 9 bases of the junction left unmatched. The germline gives CDR1 SNHLY, CDR2 FYNNEI. CDR3 size: 13 residues. The full variable domain, completed using reference TRBV2 and TRBJ2-7, is EPEVTQTPSHQVTQMGQEVILRCVPISNHLYFYWYRQILGQKVEFLVSFYNNEISEKSEIFDDQFSVERPDGSNFTLKIRSTKLEDSAMYFCASSRDSKNEQYFGPGTRLTVT.

V is TRBV25-1 and J is TRBJ2-5; D is uncertain. CDR3 length equals 13 residues. The V gene lost 5 bases and the J gene lost 2 bases, with 9 bases spanning the gap. Germline V gene sequence: CDR1 MGHDK, CDR2 SYGVNS. The CDR3 region has the DNA TGTGCCAGCAGTCCCCATGAGCAAGAGACCCAGTACTTC. It translates to CASSPHEQETQYF.

The chain couples TRBV7-2 to TRBJ2-5; a possible D gene is TRBD1 (6 bases). Germline CDR1 and CDR2: SGHTA and FQGNSA. Trimming cost V 6 bases and J 2 bases, with 16 bases left between them. The CDR3 is 15 residues long. Here the CDR3 reads CASSSGGAGQETQYF. The DNA of the CDR3 is TGTGCCAGCAGTAGTGGGGGCGCAGGACAAGAGACCCAGTACTTC.

The gene calls are TRBV5-1 and TRBJ2-7; the match to TRBD2 covers 15 bases. Germline assignment: CDR1 SGHRS and CDR2 YFSETQ. There are 16 residues in the CDR3. V lost 4 bases and J lost 4; bases outside the gene matches: 6. Here the CDR3 DNA reads TGCGCCAGCAGCAGGGGACTAGCGGGGGGACAGTACGAGCAGTACTTC. Translated, it gives CASSRGLAGGQYEQYF.